What follows are 26 T cell receptor beta chains derived from one specimen sequenced in a study of blood T cell repertoires in COVID-19. Assay: immunoSEQ multiplex PCR; the TCRdb copy retains only in-frame clones and omits some. This table holds some 170,000 clones, roughly nine tenths found once. The sequencing sample was made of peripheral blood. The receptors were gathered from a man aged 55 to 70 with active or convalescent COVID-19.

The chain recombines TRBV18 with TRBJ1-5; D perhaps matches TRBD1 (6 bases). The CDR3 consists of 15 residues. In germline, CDR1 is KGHSH, CDR2 LQKENI. V was shortened by 5 bases and J by 5 bases, with 16 bases between the two germline ends. As DNA, the CDR3 is TGTGCCAGCTCAGCCGGGGCAGGGGATGATCAGCCCCAGCATTTT. Amino acid sequence: CASSAGAGDDQPQHF. The full variable domain, completed using reference TRBV18 and TRBJ1-5, is NAGVMQNPRHLVRRRGQEARLRCSPMKGHSHVYWYRQLPEEGLKFMVYLQKENIIDESGMPKERFSAEFPKEGPSILRIQQVVRGDSAAYFCASSAGAGDDQPQHFGDGTRLSIL.

This clone has just a few counts. J is TRBJ1-2 and V is TRBV12-3 or TRBV12-4; D not resolved. Trimming cost V 3 bases and J 4 bases, with 9 bases left between them. CDR3 length: 13 amino acids. For the CDR3, the DNA is TGTGCCAGCAGTTTTGACACCGTCTATGGCTACACCTTC. It specifies CASSFDTVYGYTF.

The V gene is TRBV7-2, the J gene TRBJ2-2; no definite D call. The CDR3 is made up of 13 amino acids. V lost 6 bases, J lost 6 bases, and 11 bases lay in between. Germline V CDR1 and CDR2: SGHTA, FQGNSA. CDR3 DNA sequence: TGTGCCAGCAGGGGCCCTCGCCCCGGGGAGCTGTTTTTT. Amino acids: CASRGPRPGELFF.

This clone occurred once. The chain is built from TRBV4-1 and TRBJ1-2; a weak D match, TRBD1 (5 bases). Trimming shortened V by 4 bases and J by 3 bases, and 18 bases separated the two germline ends. CDR1 MGHRA and CDR2 YSYEKL come from the germline V gene. The CDR3 runs 16 residues. The CDR3 DNA reads TGCGCCAGCAGCCCACCGGGCCCAGAAGGGGACTATGGCTACACCTTC. It specifies CASSPPGPEGDYGYTF.

This rearrangement joins TRBV29-1 to TRBJ2-7; tentatively, D is TRBD2 (5 bases). V dropped 6 bases and J dropped 2 bases, with 11 bases sitting between them. From germline, CDR1 is SQVTM and CDR2 ANQGSEA. This CDR3 has 12 amino acids. The CDR3, as DNA: TGCAGCGTAGGAGGATACCCCTACGAGCAGTACTTC. It codes for CSVGGYPYEQYF.

The V gene is TRBV5-1, the J gene TRBJ1-1; D uncertain. The germline gives CDR1 SGHRS, CDR2 YFSETQ. Trimming pared 0 bases from V and 0 bases from J, leaving 9 bases between. The CDR3 spans 15 residues. This CDR3 is CASSLVGSLNTEAFF. CDR3 bases: TGCGCCAGCAGCTTGGTCGGGAGCTTGAACACTGAAGCTTTCTTT.

The J gene is TRBJ2-7, the V gene TRBV7-9, with 9 bases identical to TRBD2. The ends lost 1 base at V and 3 bases at J; junction bases unmatched: 4. Germline V gene lookup returns CDR1 SEHNR and CDR2 FQNEAQ (reference sequence). The CDR3 has 15 amino acids. The CDR3 sequence: CASSLGLAGYYEQYF. Here the CDR3 DNA reads TGTGCCAGCAGCTTAGGGCTAGCGGGATACTACGAGCAGTACTTC.

This clone was recorded only once. The rearrangement uses TRBV6-1 and TRBJ1-6; TRBD1 might be the D (5 bases). Germline V CDR1 and CDR2: MNHNS, SASEGT. The CDR3 length is 14 residues. The ends were cut back, 7 bases at V and 9 bases at J, with 16 bases in the middle. CDR3: CASTVDFQGSPLHF. The CDR3 DNA follows: TGTGCCAGCACCGTAGACTTCCAGGGTTCACCCCTCCACTTT.

This rearrangement joins TRBV6-6 to TRBJ1-2; 7 nucleotides align to TRBD1. CDR3 length: 14 residues. CDR1 is MNHNY and CDR2 is SVGAGI in the germline V gene (reference sequence). The junction had 8 bases not matched to a gene; V was cut back by 6 bases and J by 4 bases. CDR3 nucleotides: TGTGCCAGCAGACACGGGCAGGGGGGCTATGGCTACACCTTC. It is translated as CASRHGQGGYGYTF.

Concerning this clone: The sample holds other DNA sequences that translate to the same CDR3. The chain recombines TRBV9 with TRBJ1-4; perhaps TRBD1 as D (5 bases). This CDR3 contains 14 residues. Germline CDR1 is SGDLS and CDR2 is YYNGEE. Trimming cost V 7 bases and J 4 bases, with 14 bases left between them. CDR3 bases: TGTGCCAGCTCCGCGACGGGGGGTAATGAAAAACTGTTTTTT. Its protein is CASSATGGNEKLFF.

The CDR3 region is CASSLGDRIGNTIYF. The CDR3 nucleotides read TGTGCCAGCAGCTTGGGGGACAGGATTGGAAACACCATATATTTT. This chain links TRBV5-5 with TRBJ1-3; 8 nucleotides line up with TRBD1. CDR1 SGHKS and CDR2 YYEKEE come from the germline V gene (reference sequence). After removal of 0 bases from V and 3 bases from J, the junction contained 2 bases not matched to a gene. The CDR3 has 15 residues.

The gene calls are TRBV7-8 and TRBJ2-7; D is ambiguous. Germline lookup yields CDR1 SGHVS and CDR2 FQNEAQ. The CDR3 consists of 13 residues. V shed 1 base and J shed 3 bases, with 7 bases lying between them. The CDR3 DNA sequence: TGTGCCAGCAGCTTAGACAGAAGCTACGAGCAGTACTTC. Protein sequence: CASSLDRSYEQYF.

J is TRBJ1-5 and V is TRBV6-5; the D gene is possibly TRBD1 (5 bases). Germline loops: CDR1 MNHEY, CDR2 SVGAGI. The CDR3 spans 15 residues. V was trimmed by 6 bases and J by 0 bases, leaving 12 bases between them. CDR3 residues: CASRPTGDSNQPQHF. CDR3 DNA sequence: TGTGCCAGCAGACCTACAGGAGATAGCAATCAGCCCCAGCATTTT.

The rearrangement joins TRBV7-9 to TRBJ2-2, with 9 bases matching TRBD1. CDR3 size: 18 residues. Germline loops: CDR1 SEHNR, CDR2 FQNEAQ (reference sequence). The J segment lost 4 bases and the V segment lost 4 bases, leaving 13 bases of the junction unmatched. CDR3 protein: CASSSRAGTGTGTGELFF. CDR3 bases: TGTGCCAGCAGCTCTAGGGCAGGGACAGGGACAGGCACCGGGGAGCTGTTTTTT.

The chain links TRBV7-9 to TRBJ2-3; 7 bases map to TRBD1. CDR1 SEHNR and CDR2 FQNEAQ come from the germline V gene (reference sequence). The CDR3 runs 14 residues. V gave up 1 base and J gave up 6 bases; unmatched junction bases: 4. The CDR3 coding sequence is TGTGCCAGCAGCTTAGATGACAGGGTTGATACGCAGTATTTT. As protein: CASSLDDRVDTQYF. The variable domain in full, completed from reference TRBV7-9 and TRBJ2-3, reads DTGVSQNPRHKITKRGQNVTFRCDPISEHNRLYWYRQTLGQGPEFLTYFQNEAQLEKSRLLSDRFSAERPKGSFSTLEIQRTEQGDSAMYLCASSLDDRVDTQYFGPGTRLTVL.

V gene TRBV7-2 combines with J gene TRBJ1-4, with D unclear. Trimming cost V 1 base and J 5 bases, with 8 bases left between them. The CDR3 is 14 residues long. Germline V gene data show CDR1 as SGHTA and CDR2 as FQGNSA. The CDR3, as DNA: TGTGCCAGCAGCTTAGGGGAGCGGAATGAAAAACTGTTTTTT. Translating it yields CASSLGERNEKLFF.

The CDR3 is CASSLDGTGWGGYTF. CDR3 DNA sequence: TGTGCCAGCAGCTTAGACGGTACAGGGTGGGGTGGCTACACCTTC. The V call is TRBV11-2, the J call TRBJ1-2; the D gene is possibly TRBD1 (6 bases). CDR3 length: 15 amino acids. Trimming left V 0 bases short and J 7 bases short, with 15 bases between. Per the germline V gene, CDR1 is SGHAT and CDR2 is FQNNGV.

V is TRBV2 and J is TRBJ2-5; TRBD2 agrees at 7 bases. Germline CDR1 reads SNHLY; CDR2 reads FYNNEI. The CDR3 is 15 amino acids. J was trimmed by 5 bases and V by 6 bases; bases with no gene match: 12. The CDR3 nucleotides read TGTGCCAGCAGCGGGGAACTAGCGTCCAGGGAGACCCAGTACTTC. Protein product: CASSGELASRETQYF.

The rearrangement links TRBV27 to TRBJ2-7, with D perhaps matching TRBD2 (7 bases). Germline V gene data show CDR1 as MNHEY and CDR2 as SMNVEV (reference sequence). The CDR3 has 15 residues. Trimming removed 4 bases from V and 1 base from J, with 14 bases in between. The CDR3 is CASSSGGGGSYEQYF. CDR3 nucleotides: TGTGCCAGCAGTTCGGGGGGAGGGGGATCCTACGAGCAGTACTTC.

The genes are TRBV3-1 (or the pseudogene TRBV3-2) and TRBJ2-7; possible D gene TRBD2, 5 bases. Germline CDR1 LGHDT, CDR2 YNNKEL (reference sequence). This CDR3 has 15 residues. Trimming pared 0 bases from V and 4 bases from J, leaving 13 bases between. CDR3 protein: CASSQEAAGAYEQYF. CDR3 bases: TGTGCCAGCAGCCAAGAAGCGGCAGGTGCGTACGAGCAGTACTTC.

The chain carries TRBV5-4 and TRBJ2-7, with 12 bases fitting TRBD2. V dropped 4 bases and J dropped 2; count of bases not matched to a gene: 4. CDR3 size: 15 residues. Germline V gives CDR1 SGHNT, CDR2 YYREEE (reference sequence). The CDR3 is CASSQLAGGTYEQYF. CDR3 nucleotide sequence: TGTGCCAGCAGCCAACTAGCGGGGGGTACCTACGAGCAGTACTTC.

This clone was found a few times. The V and J genes are TRBV18 and TRBJ2-7, with 11 bases aligning to TRBD1. J was trimmed by 2 bases and V by 2 bases; bases with no gene match: 11. CDR1 is KGHSH, CDR2 LQKENI, per germline. This CDR3 contains 18 residues. The CDR3 loop is CASSPWGMLGQGAYEQYF. CDR3 nucleotides: TGTGCCAGCTCACCATGGGGGATGTTGGGACAGGGGGCCTACGAGCAGTACTTC.

J is TRBJ2-7 and V is TRBV2; the match to TRBD1 covers 8 bases. The CDR3 length is 15 residues. With 4 bases clipped from V and 9 bases from J, the junction kept 14 bases outside the gene matches. Germline CDR1 reads SNHLY; CDR2 reads FYNNEI. CDR3 in DNA: TGTGCCAGCAGTGGCCAGACAGGGGCGATTTTAGGGCAGTACTTC. Its protein product is CASSGQTGAILGQYF.

This clone was seen only once. This chain links TRBV10-3 with TRBJ2-7, with D possibly being TRBD2 (5 bases). The CDR3 runs 12 residues. Germline CDR1 reads ENHRY; CDR2 reads SYGVKD. Trimming cost V 10 bases and J 0 bases, with 10 bases left between them. CDR3 sequence reads: CANRGSSYEQYF. CDR3 in DNA: TGTGCCAACCGAGGGAGCTCCTACGAGCAGTACTTC.

The J gene is TRBJ1-6, the V gene TRBV6-1; D is possibly TRBD1 (5 bases). Germline V gene lookup returns CDR1 MNHNS and CDR2 SASEGT. V lost 0 bases and J lost 6, with 6 bases in between. The CDR3 runs to 14 residues. The CDR3 nucleotides read TGTGCCAGCAGTGAAGCGGACACTAATTCACCCCTCCACTTT. Encoded protein: CASSEADTNSPLHF.

The gene calls are TRBV5-1 and TRBJ2-3; TRBD2 is a possible D gene (5 bases). The CDR3 covers 13 residues. Germline V gene lookup returns CDR1 SGHRS and CDR2 YFSETQ. V lost 4 bases to trimming and J lost 4 bases, with 10 bases between them. CDR3 amino acids: CASSRGDPDTQYF. The CDR3 DNA reads TGCGCCAGCAGCCGGGGAGATCCAGATACGCAGTATTTT.